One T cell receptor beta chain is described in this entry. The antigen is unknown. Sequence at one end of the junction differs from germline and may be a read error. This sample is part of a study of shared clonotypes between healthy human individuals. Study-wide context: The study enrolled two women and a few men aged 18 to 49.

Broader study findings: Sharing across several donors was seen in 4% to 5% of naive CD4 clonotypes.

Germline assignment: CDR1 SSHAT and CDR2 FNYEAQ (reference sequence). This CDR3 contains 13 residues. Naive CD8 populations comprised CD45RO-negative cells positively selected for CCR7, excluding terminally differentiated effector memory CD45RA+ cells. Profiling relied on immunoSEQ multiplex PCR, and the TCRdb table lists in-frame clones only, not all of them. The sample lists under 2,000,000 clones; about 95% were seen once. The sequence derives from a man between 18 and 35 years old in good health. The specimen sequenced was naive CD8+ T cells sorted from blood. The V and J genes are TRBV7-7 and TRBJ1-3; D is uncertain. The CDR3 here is CASSSDWGGTIYF. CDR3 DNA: TGTGCTAGCAGCTCAGACTGGGGTGGCACCATATATTTT.